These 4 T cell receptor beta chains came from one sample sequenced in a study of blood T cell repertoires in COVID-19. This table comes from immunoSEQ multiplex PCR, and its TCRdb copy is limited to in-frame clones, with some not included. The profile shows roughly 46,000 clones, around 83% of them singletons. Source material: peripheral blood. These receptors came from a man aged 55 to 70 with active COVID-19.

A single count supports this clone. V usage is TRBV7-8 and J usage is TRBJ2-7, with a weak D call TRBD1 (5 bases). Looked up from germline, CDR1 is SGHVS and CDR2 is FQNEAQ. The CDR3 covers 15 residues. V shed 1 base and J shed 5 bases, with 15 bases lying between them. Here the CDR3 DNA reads TGTGCCAGCAGCTTAGGAGCAGGGAAAGGGAACGAGCAGTACTTC. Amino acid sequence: CASSLGAGKGNEQYF.

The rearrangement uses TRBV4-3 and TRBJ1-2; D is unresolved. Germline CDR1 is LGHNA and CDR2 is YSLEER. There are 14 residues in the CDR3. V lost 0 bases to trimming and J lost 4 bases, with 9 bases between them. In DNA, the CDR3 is TGCGCCAGCAGCCAAGATCCACAGATCTATGGCTACACCTTC. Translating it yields CASSQDPQIYGYTF.

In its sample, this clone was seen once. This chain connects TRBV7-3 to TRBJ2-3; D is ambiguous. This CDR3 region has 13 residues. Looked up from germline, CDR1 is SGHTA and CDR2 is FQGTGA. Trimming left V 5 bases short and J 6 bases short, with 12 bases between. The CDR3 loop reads CASSPPLEDTQYF. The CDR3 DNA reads TGTGCCAGCAGCCCCCCGCTAGAGGATACGCAGTATTTT.

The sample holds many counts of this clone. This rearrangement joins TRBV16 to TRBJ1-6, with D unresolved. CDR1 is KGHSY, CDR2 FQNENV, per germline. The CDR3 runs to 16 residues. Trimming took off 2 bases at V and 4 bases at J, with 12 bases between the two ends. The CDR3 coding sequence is TGTGCCAGCAGCCAACCGCTGGGAGGGTATAATTCACCCCTCCACTTT. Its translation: CASSQPLGGYNSPLHF. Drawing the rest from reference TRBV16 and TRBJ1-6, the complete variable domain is GEEVAQTPKHLVRGEGQKAKLYCAPIKGHSYVFWYQQVLKNEFKFLISFQNENVFDETGMPKERFSAKCLPNSPCSLEIQATKLEDSAVYFCASSQPLGGYNSPLHFGNGTRLTVT.